Each of the 9 T cell receptor beta chains below was sequenced from the same sample in a study of radiation and T cells in renal cell carcinoma. Measured with immunoSEQ multiplex PCR; TCRdb has only the in-frame clones, and not every one. The repertoire holds roughly 120,000 clones, about 81% seen once, with approximately 2% in the top ten. Time point meaning: blood 2 weeks post-SBRT. Treatment: 15 Gy SBRT to primary tumor, nephrectomy 4 weeks later. Sequencing used blood, obtained from a patient whose treatment included radiotherapy and nephrectomy. These receptors all stem from a woman aged 60 to 75 with renal cell carcinoma.

The rearrangement joins TRBV28 to TRBJ2-7; D is perhaps TRBD1 (5 bases). The germline V and J ends were trimmed by 6 bases and 2 bases, with 17 bases remaining between them. This CDR3 region has 15 residues. The germline V gene encodes CDR1 MDHEN and CDR2 SYDVKM. Here the CDR3 reads CASRSAAQGTYEQYF. The CDR3 nucleotides read TGTGCCAGCAGATCTGCCGCTCAGGGAACCTACGAGCAGTACTTC.

The V call is TRBV7-6, the J call TRBJ2-7; unclear D gene. Deletions cut 5 bases from V and 3 bases from J, with 11 bases between. This CDR3 has 13 residues. In germline, CDR1 is SGHVS, CDR2 FNYEAQ. The CDR3 loop reads CASSPGPDYEQYF. The CDR3 DNA is TGTGCCAGCAGCCCCGGACCGGACTACGAGCAGTACTTC.

The chain employs TRBV7-9 and TRBJ1-6; D perhaps matches TRBD1 (5 bases). This CDR3 spans 16 amino acids. Germline CDR1 SEHNR, CDR2 FQNEAQ (reference sequence). V was cut by 5 bases and J by 4 bases, with 15 bases left in between. The CDR3 DNA reads TGTGCCAGCAGCCGCGTAGGGGCAGGATATAATTCACCCCTCCACTTT. This encodes CASSRVGAGYNSPLHF.

V usage is TRBV10-1 and J usage is TRBJ2-3, with D unresolved. V shed 0 bases and J shed 3 bases, with 1 base lying between them. Germline CDR1 and CDR2: WNHNN and SYGVQD (reference sequence). The CDR3 is 12 amino acids. CDR3: CASSESTDTQYF. The CDR3 DNA is TGCGCCAGCAGTGAGTCGACAGATACGCAGTATTTT.

The chain links TRBV27 to TRBJ2-7; D is unclear. V dropped 7 bases and J dropped 3 bases, with 10 bases sitting between them. The CDR3 is made up of 12 amino acids. CDR1 and CDR2 (germline): MNHEY, SMNVEV (reference sequence). CDR3 residues: CASMDMGYEQYF. CDR3 DNA: TGTGCCAGCATGGATATGGGCTACGAGCAGTACTTC.

The chain uses TRBV6-5 and TRBJ1-1; D might be TRBD1 (6 bases). CDR3 length equals 15 residues. Germline assignment: CDR1 MNHEY and CDR2 SVGAGI. Trimming left V 4 bases short and J 1 base short, with 13 bases between. The CDR3 nucleotides are TGTGCCAGCAGTTGGCTCGGGGGGGCGAACACTGAAGCTTTCTTT. Its protein is CASSWLGGANTEAFF.

The chain links TRBV6-6 to TRBJ2-5, with 7 bases lining up with TRBD2. CDR1 MNHNY and CDR2 SVGAGI come from the germline V gene (reference sequence). Losses at the gene ends were 7 bases for V and 2 bases for J; bases not matched to a gene: 7. The length of the CDR3 is 14 residues. The CDR3 here is CASTRREEQETQYF. The CDR3 DNA reads TGTGCCAGCACCAGACGGGAGGAACAAGAGACCCAGTACTTC.

This sequence joins TRBV30 and TRBJ2-7; possible D gene TRBD2, 6 bases. The length of the CDR3 is 14 residues. The V and J ends lost 1 base and 2 bases respectively, with 12 bases between them. Germline V gene lookup returns CDR1 GTSNPN and CDR2 SVGIG (reference sequence). CDR3 protein: CAWSGLGAPYEQYF. DNA for the CDR3: TGTGCCTGGAGTGGACTAGGTGCCCCCTACGAGCAGTACTTC.

This chain uses TRBV4-2 with TRBJ1-5; the D gene is possibly TRBD1 (6 bases). V was clipped by 0 bases and J by 0 bases, with 15 bases between them. The CDR3 loop spans 18 amino acids. Germline CDR1 and CDR2: LGHNA and YNFKEQ. The CDR3 protein is CASSQDLGGRTSNQPQHF. The CDR3, as DNA: TGTGCCAGCAGCCAAGATCTGGGGGGCCGGACTAGCAATCAGCCCCAGCATTTT.